Reported below is one T cell receptor beta chain. The sample originates from a study of T cell repertoires in cytomegalovirus infection. Study-wide background: Public TCR beta signatures indicated both CMV infection and matching HLA type.

The CDR3 is made up of 14 amino acids. Germline V CDR1 and CDR2: LNHDA, SQIVND (reference sequence). V lost 3 bases and J lost 7, with 13 bases in between. Each CDR3 protein gets one entry after TCRdb re-called the reads with MiXCR. This sample yields roughly 140,000 distinct CDR3 sequences, of which 20% to 25% are seen a single time; approximately 9.9% belongs to the top ten. This sequence was found in a human donor in good health (CMV status not recorded). Some clones in this sample may be carry-over from other donors' samples. The sample consisted of PBMCs. The J gene is TRBJ1-5, the V gene TRBV19; D unresolved. CDR3 nucleotides: TGTGCCAGTAGTATCAGGCAGGTTGGCCAGCCCCAGCATTTT. This encodes CASSIRQVGQPQHF.